This T cell receptor beta chain was sequenced during a study of T cells in localized non-small cell lung cancer. Study-level points and caveats: Uninvolved adjacent lung had higher T cell clonality than tumor and all other tissues. A median of roughly 55 of the top 100 tumor clones appeared in adjacent lung, which was paired and uninvolved.

The data were produced by immunoSEQ multiplex PCR, yet TCRdb's version contains in-frame clones alone and is incomplete. The data show about 40,000 clones, with about 88% seen just once and approximately 3.5% held by the top ten. This CDR3 spans 16 amino acids. V dropped 9 bases and J dropped 2 bases, with 20 bases sitting between them. Germline values: CDR1 MNHNY, CDR2 SVGAGI (reference sequence). A word on this clone: Antigen unknown.

V gene TRBV6-6 combines with J gene TRBJ2-1; D not certain. This clonotype was obtained from a man aged 18 to 49 with stage I lung adenocarcinoma. The sequences come from peripheral blood, collected before any cancer treatment. The CDR3 bases are TGTGCCAGTCGTCCTACCATCTTTGAGGCCTACAATGAGCAGTTCTTC. Its protein product is CASRPTIFEAYNEQFF.